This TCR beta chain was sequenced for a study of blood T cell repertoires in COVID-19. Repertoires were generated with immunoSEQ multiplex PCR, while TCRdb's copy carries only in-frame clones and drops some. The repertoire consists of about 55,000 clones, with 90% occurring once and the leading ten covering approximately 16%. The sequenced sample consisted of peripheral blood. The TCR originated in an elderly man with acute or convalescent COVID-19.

As DNA, the CDR3 is TGTGCCAGCAGTTCACCGACAGGGGAATATGGCTACACCTTC. Amino acids: CASSSPTGEYGYTF. The chain employs TRBV5-5 and TRBJ1-2; the match to TRBD1 covers 8 bases. V shed 5 bases, J shed 5 bases, and the junction held 8 bases outside the gene matches. CDR3 length: 14 residues. Looked up from germline, CDR1 is SGHKS and CDR2 is YYEKEE (reference sequence).